These 22 T cell receptor beta chains share one sample of origin, sequenced in a study of identifying expanded T cells in peripheral blood. The assay was immunoSEQ multiplex PCR, and TCRdb's table has in-frame clones only and misses some. The sample has approximately 100,000 clones, 88% seen once. The sample comprised blood. The receptors stem from a person between 18 and 70 years old in good health.

The chain is built from TRBV25-1 and TRBJ2-7; D not certain. The V end was cut by 0 bases, the J end by 1 base, with 13 bases between. Germline CDR1 is MGHDK and CDR2 is SYGVNS. The CDR3 is 16 residues long. The CDR3 DNA follows: TGTGCCAGCAGTGAATACGGATTGAATCCTTCCTACGAGCAGTACTTC. Its protein product is CASSEYGLNPSYEQYF.

The genes are TRBV5-1 and TRBJ1-5; D is undetermined. The CDR3 runs to 15 residues. The germline V and J ends were trimmed by 0 bases and 3 bases, with 10 bases remaining between them. Germline values: CDR1 SGHRS, CDR2 YFSETQ. Written as DNA, the CDR3 is TGCGCCAGCAGCTTGGCTGGGGAGCCCAATCAGCCCCAGCATTTT. It encodes CASSLAGEPNQPQHF.

The chain is built from TRBV2 and TRBJ2-7; 8 positions agree with TRBD1. The CDR3 totals 14 residues. Germline V lookup: CDR1 SNHLY, CDR2 FYNNEI. V was clipped by 1 base and J by 2 bases; unmatched bases: 1. The CDR3 loop reads CASSEGQGTYEQYF. The CDR3 nucleotides read TGTGCCAGCAGTGAAGGACAGGGGACCTACGAGCAGTACTTC.

The rearrangement joins TRBV11-2 to TRBJ2-1; 7 bases fit TRBD2. Trimming took 1 base from V and 8 from J; bases not matched to a gene: 5. Germline CDR1 reads SGHAT; CDR2 reads FQNNGV. The CDR3 totals 14 residues. The CDR3 bases are TGTGCCAGCAGCTTAGGGGGAGGGCCCTATGAGCAGTTCTTC. Residues: CASSLGGGPYEQFF.

The chain has TRBV7-3 and TRBJ1-2, with a tentative D call TRBD1 (5 bases). Germline assignment: CDR1 SGHTA and CDR2 FQGTGA. The CDR3 runs 14 residues. Trimming took off 5 bases at V and 5 bases at J, with 15 bases between the two ends. The CDR3 coding sequence is TGTGCCAGCAGCCCCCAGTCAGGGCCTTATGGCTACACCTTC. Residues: CASSPQSGPYGYTF.

This chain connects TRBV27 to TRBJ1-1; D is uncertain. CDR1 and CDR2 (germline): MNHEY, SMNVEV (reference sequence). The V and J ends lost 6 bases and 4 bases respectively, with 15 bases between them. This CDR3 comprises 14 residues. The CDR3 sequence: CASRIRAGPTEAFF. Here the CDR3 DNA reads TGTGCCAGCAGGATACGGGCCGGGCCCACTGAAGCTTTCTTT.

The V gene is TRBV10-3, the J gene TRBJ2-3, with TRBD1 identical over 7 bases. The CDR3 length is 13 residues. The J segment lost 0 bases and the V segment lost 9 bases, leaving 3 bases of the junction unmatched. The V gene's germline CDR1 is ENHRY and CDR2 SYGVKD. CDR3 region: CAMKGASTDTQYF. As DNA, the CDR3 is TGTGCCATGAAGGGGGCTAGCACAGATACGCAGTATTTT.

The chain combines TRBV28 with TRBJ1-4; 7 positions agree with TRBD1. The V segment lost 8 bases and the J segment 8 bases; nucleotides outside the gene matches: 11. The CDR3 spans 14 residues. CDR1 is MDHEN and CDR2 is SYDVKM in the germline V gene. CDR3 in DNA: TGTGCCAGCCACGAGACAGGGCTGGGGGAAAAACTGTTTTTT. Amino acid sequence: CASHETGLGEKLFF. Supplemented by reference TRBV28 and TRBJ1-4, the full variable domain reads DVKVTQSSRYLVKRTGEKVFLECVQDMDHENMFWYRQDPGLGLRLIYFSYDVKMKEKGDIPEGYSVSREKKERFSLILESASTNQTSMYLCASHETGLGEKLFFGSGTQLSVL.

This clone was counted once. The J gene is TRBJ2-7, the V gene TRBV5-1, with a weak D call TRBD1 (6 bases). This CDR3 comprises 13 residues. The germline CDR1 and CDR2 sequences are SGHRS and YFSETQ. Trimming stripped 0 bases from V and 5 bases from J, with 9 bases between. This CDR3 reads CASSLDRAHEQYF. CDR3 nucleotides: TGCGCCAGCAGCTTGGACAGGGCCCACGAGCAGTACTTC.

The chain recombines TRBV19 with TRBJ1-4; possibly TRBD1 for D (5 bases). Germline loops: CDR1 LNHDA, CDR2 SQIVND (reference sequence). CDR3 size: 12 residues. Trimming shortened V by 8 bases and J by 7 bases, and 11 bases separated the two germline ends. CDR3 DNA: TGTGCCAGTTATCAGGGCGGTGAAAAACTGTTTTTT. Translating it yields CASYQGGEKLFF.

The chain links TRBV5-1 to TRBJ2-7; TRBD1 might be the D (6 bases). This CDR3 region has 14 residues. The V end lost 4 bases, the J end lost 0 bases, and 11 bases lay between the germline ends. Germline CDR1 reads SGHRS; CDR2 reads YFSETQ. CDR3 nucleotide sequence: TGCGCCAGCAGCGTCGTGACAGGCTCCTACGAGCAGTACTTC. Protein product: CASSVVTGSYEQYF.

This clone was picked up a small number of times. The chain uses TRBV28 and TRBJ1-2; 9 bases fit TRBD1. Per germline, CDR1 MDHEN and CDR2 SYDVKM. CDR3 length: 14 residues. J lost 8 bases, V lost 6 bases, and 10 bases had no gene match. The CDR3 here is CASSPYGTGWGYTF. The CDR3 coding sequence is TGTGCCAGCAGCCCTTACGGGACAGGGTGGGGCTACACCTTC.

The chain combines TRBV6-1 with TRBJ2-1; the match to TRBD1 covers 8 bases. The CDR3 spans 16 residues. Looked up from germline, CDR1 is MNHNS and CDR2 is SASEGT. V was pared by 3 bases and J by 6 bases, with 10 bases of the junction left unmatched. DNA for the CDR3: TGTGCCAGCAGTGACAGGGGGCTGGCTCTTGTCAATGAGCAGTTCTTC. It translates to CASSDRGLALVNEQFF.

In DNA, the CDR3 is TGTGCCAGCTCACCATTTGGCCGGACAGGCGGTCAGCCCCAGCATTTT. Its protein product is CASSPFGRTGGQPQHF. The genes are TRBV18 and TRBJ1-5; 7 nucleotides agree with TRBD1. Germline values: CDR1 KGHSH, CDR2 LQKENI. CDR3 length: 16 amino acids. V shed 2 bases and J 6 bases; nucleotides not matched to a gene: 10.

Details on this clone: Other DNA variants within this sample encode the same CDR3. The genes are TRBV6-4 and TRBJ2-3; 9 nucleotides agree with TRBD1. The CDR3 is made up of 14 amino acids. J gave up 2 bases and V 4 bases, and 1 base lay outside the gene matches. Germline values: CDR1 MRHNA, CDR2 SNTAGT. This CDR3 reads CASSGDRDTDTQYF. The CDR3 DNA is TGTGCCAGCAGTGGGGACAGGGACACAGATACGCAGTATTTT.

This clone was seen just once. The chain couples TRBV9 to TRBJ2-1, with D possibly matching TRBD2 (6 bases). Germline CDR1 SGDLS, CDR2 YYNGEE. V was pared by 2 bases and J by 8 bases, with 17 bases between. The CDR3 is made up of 15 amino acids. The CDR3 sequence: CASSVGGVPPDEQFF. DNA for the CDR3: TGTGCCAGCAGCGTGGGCGGGGTACCCCCGGATGAGCAGTTCTTC. Filled out from reference TRBV9 and TRBJ2-1, the complete variable domain reads DSGVTQTPKHLITATGQRVTLRCSPRSGDLSVYWYQQSLDQGLQFLIQYYNGEERAKGNILERFSAQQFPDLHSELNLSSLELGDSALYFCASSVGGVPPDEQFFGPGTRLTVL.

The V and J genes are TRBV19 and TRBJ1-2, with TRBD1 identical over 12 bases. J gave up 7 bases and V 5 bases, and 2 bases lay outside the gene matches. The CDR3 is 13 residues long. From germline, CDR1 is LNHDA and CDR2 SQIVND (reference sequence). The CDR3 sequence is CASSGTGGGGYTF. The DNA for the CDR3 is TGTGCCAGTAGTGGGACAGGGGGCGGTGGCTACACCTTC.

This clone is medium-sized within its sample. The rearrangement uses TRBV6-4 and TRBJ2-2; 7 bases are a match to TRBD1. V was pared by 3 bases and J by 5 bases, with 6 bases of the junction left unmatched. The CDR3 is made up of 15 amino acids. Germline V gene sequence: CDR1 MRHNA, CDR2 SNTAGT. CDR3 in amino acids: CASSETSGGTGELFF. The CDR3 DNA is TGTGCCAGCAGTGAGACCTCAGGGGGTACCGGGGAGCTGTTTTTT.

The genes are TRBV27 and TRBJ2-5; D possibly corresponds to TRBD1 (6 bases). This CDR3 is built from 18 residues. CDR1 and CDR2 from the germline V gene are MNHEY and SMNVEV (reference sequence). V gave up 2 bases and J gave up 1 base, with 20 bases separating them. DNA for the CDR3: TGTGCCAGCAGTTTAGGTGGGCTGTCAGGGGCCTTCCAAGAGACCCAGTACTTC. The encoded protein is CASSLGGLSGAFQETQYF.

This rearrangement joins TRBV6-1 to TRBJ2-7, with D unclear. CDR1 and CDR2 (germline): MNHNS, SASEGT. This CDR3 region has 13 residues. V dropped 7 bases and J dropped 0 bases, with 10 bases sitting between them. This CDR3 reads CASTLVYSYEQYF. In DNA form, the CDR3 reads TGTGCCAGCACGTTAGTCTACTCCTACGAGCAGTACTTC.

J is TRBJ2-2 and V is TRBV29-1; 11 bases map to TRBD2. CDR1 is SQVTM, CDR2 ANQGSEA, per germline. The length of the CDR3 is 16 residues. With V trimmed by 3 bases and J by 4 bases, 7 bases remained unmatched. CDR3 DNA sequence: TGCAGCGTTGAGGTAGCGGGGGGGCAGCGCACCGGGGAGCTGTTTTTT. Amino acids: CSVEVAGGQRTGELFF.

V usage is TRBV6-6 and J usage is TRBJ2-7; D might be TRBD1 or TRBD2, each matching 5 bases. There are 15 residues in the CDR3. V lost 6 bases to trimming and J lost 2 bases, with 17 bases between them. Germline CDR1 and CDR2: MNHNY and SVGAGI (reference sequence). Here the CDR3 DNA reads TGTGCCAGCAGCAATATAACGGGACCGGCCTACGAGCAGTACTTC. This translates into CASSNITGPAYEQYF.